Reported below is one TCR beta chain. Its target is unknown. These data originate in a study of cytomegalovirus exposure and HLA in healthy donors. Study conclusions and caveats: There were a few CMV-associated chains whose specificity for CMV antigens was confirmed in vitro. The authors listed 150 to 200 TCR beta chains as cytomegalovirus-associated.

The CDR3 is 13 residues long. Germline V CDR1 and CDR2: MNHEY, SMNVEV (reference sequence). Trimming removed 5 bases at V and 6 bases at J, with 11 bases between. Profiled with immunoSEQ multiplex PCR; TCRdb holds only in-frame clones, not every one. The repertoire has 200,000 or so clones, 75% to 90% of them found once; the top ten carry over 5.5%. Donors came from a validation cohort of 95 to 150 subjects, distinct from the first 666-subject cohort. The receptor was derived from a man younger than 30 in good health and CMV-seropositive. The sample consisted of PBMCs. V gene TRBV27 combines with J gene TRBJ2-1, with D maybe TRBD2 (6 bases). CDR3 in amino acids: CASSPRGANEQFF. As DNA, the CDR3 is TGTGCCAGCAGTCCGCGGGGCGCCAATGAGCAGTTCTTC.